This record looks at one TCR beta chain sequence and its context. What it binds is unknown. Trimming removed 6 bases from V and 4 bases from J; junction bases left unmatched: 7. The CDR3 is made up of 15 amino acids. Germline V lookup: CDR1 MNHNS, CDR2 SASEGT. This specimen belongs to a study of cytomegalovirus exposure and HLA in healthy donors. Whole-study findings and limits: Overall, approximately 150 TCR beta chains were annotated as cytomegalovirus-associated. As was reported, the classifier diagnosed cytomegalovirus status with high specificity and sensitivity. In vitro confirmation showed a few CMV-associated chains to be CMV antigen specific. The finding came from a later analysis; first-cohort TCR clusters tended to co-occur in the roughly 110 validation repertoires.

TCRdb's copy holds only in-frame clones and misses some; the assay was immunoSEQ multiplex PCR. Among 200,000 or so clones listed, 65% to 90% were seen once. The source material was PBMCs. This clonotype was obtained from a woman aged 30 to 39 in good health and CMV-seropositive. J is TRBJ2-2 and V is TRBV6-1, with 8 nucleotides matching TRBD2. The CDR3: CASSGRGLFTGELFF. In DNA, the CDR3 is TGTGCCAGCAGCGGGAGGGGACTGTTCACCGGGGAGCTGTTTTTT.